A selection of T cell receptor beta chains follows, all from one sample in a study of cytomegalovirus exposure and HLA in healthy donors. Measured with immunoSEQ multiplex PCR; TCRdb has only the in-frame clones, and not every one. This sample has about 55,000 clones, with about 76% found just once. The sample was PBMCs. All receptors come from a female donor in good health and CMV-seronegative. Both conserved end residues are part of each CDR3. The order of the fields is D gene, clone size, V gene, J gene, CDR3 DNA, CDR3 protein. D genes are given only for firm matches. Size is stated for part of the rows, as once, few or many counts, or as a class when the clone is expanded.

>TRBD1|few|TRBV19|TRBJ2-7
TGTGCCAGTAGTACGGGACAGGGGGTTTACGAGCAGTACTTC
CASSTGQGVYEQYF
>NA|NA|TRBV9|TRBJ1-1
TGTGCCAGCAGCGTAGGGGGGCTTCTGAACACTGAAGCTTTCTTT
CASSVGGLLNTEAFF
>NA|NA|TRBV6-5|TRBJ2-7
TGTGCCACCCTCGGGTCCCTCTACGAGCAGTACTTC
CATLGSLYEQYF
>TRBD2|NA|TRBV6-4|TRBJ2-1
TGTGCCAGCAGTGAACTAGCGGGCTACAATGAGCAGTTCTTC
CASSELAGYNEQFF
>NA|NA|TRBV21-1|TRBJ1-1
TGTGCCAGCAGCCTTGAGGGAGGGGGGGCCCCCCCGAACACTGAAGCTTTCTTT
CASSLEGGGAPPNTEAFF
>TRBD1|NA|TRBV6-4|TRBJ1-1
TGTGCCAGCAGTGAGGGACAGGGGCTTAACACTGAAGCTTTCTTT
CASSEGQGLNTEAFF
>NA|NA|TRBV5-4|TRBJ2-3
TGTGCCAGCAGCTTCAGCGCTCTCACAGATACGCAGTATTTT
CASSFSALTDTQYF
>TRBD2|NA|TRBV29-1|TRBJ2-3
TGCAGCGTTGAAGGCGGGGGGGTGAGGAATACGCAGTATTTT
CSVEGGGVRNTQYF
>TRBD2|NA|TRBV25-1|TRBJ2-1
TGTGCCAGCAGTGTAAGGCTAGCGGAACCAGAGCAGTTCTTC
CASSVRLAEPEQFF
>TRBD1|NA|TRBV28|TRBJ1-5
TGTGCCAGCACGCGGACAGGGGGCCTTGCTCAGCCCCAGCATTTT
CASTRTGGLAQPQHF
>TRBD2|NA|TRBV2|TRBJ2-2
TGTGCCAGCAGTGAAGACGGGCTAGCGGGTGACGGGGAGCTGTTTTTT
CASSEDGLAGDGELFF
>TRBD1|NA|TRBV30|TRBJ1-6
TGTGCCTGGAGTGTATGGACAGGGGGGAATTCACCCCTCCACTTT
CAWSVWTGGNSPLHF
>TRBD2|NA|TRBV7-9|TRBJ2-7
TGTGCCAGCAGCTCTTCCAGGACTAGCGGGAGTCACGAGCAGTACTTC
CASSSSRTSGSHEQYF
>TRBD1|NA|TRBV4-2|TRBJ2-7
TGTGCCAGCAGCCCACTCCCAGGGGGTTTCTACGAGCAGTACTTC
CASSPLPGGFYEQYF
>NA|NA|TRBV7-8|TRBJ1-5
TGTGCCAGCAGCTTAGTTTCCAGCGCACTTCAGCCCCAGCATTTT
CASSLVSSALQPQHF
>TRBD1|NA|TRBV28|TRBJ2-2
TGTGCCAGCAGCCACCCTAGACAGGGCTTGAACACCGGGGAGCTGTTTTTT
CASSHPRQGLNTGELFF
>NA|medium-sized|TRBV4-2|TRBJ1-5
TGTGCCAGCAGCCAAGAATTAATAGATCCCCAGCATTTT
CASSQELIDPQHF
>TRBD2|NA|TRBV28|TRBJ2-1
TGTGCCAGCAGTTTATATCCCGGGGGGGATGAGCAGTTCTTC
CASSLYPGGDEQFF
>NA|once|TRBV7-2|TRBJ2-1
TGTGCCAGCAGCTTGTCCAGCGGTGGTGCGGCCAATGAGCAGTTCTTC
CASSLSSGGAANEQFF
>TRBD2|NA|TRBV28|TRBJ2-3
TGTGCCAGCAGTTTAGGGGGTAGCGGGGGCACAGATACGCAGTATTTT
CASSLGGSGGTDTQYF
>NA|NA|TRBV5-1|TRBJ1-1
TGCGCCAGCAGAGACCCTCGGGAACGTGGCACTGAAGCTTTCTTT
CASRDPRERGTEAFF
>NA|NA|TRBV18|TRBJ2-1
TGTGCCAGCTCACCGGAGGGGCGGGGTAGCTCCTACAATGAGCAGTTCTTC
CASSPEGRGSSYNEQFF
>NA|few|TRBV6-1|TRBJ2-6
TGTGCCACCTCTAGAGACAGCTCTGGGGCCAACGTCCTGACTTTC
CATSRDSSGANVLTF
>TRBD2|NA|TRBV12-5|TRBJ2-1
TGTGCTAGTGGTTTGGACCTAGCGGCCAATGAGCAGTTCTTC
CASGLDLAANEQFF
>TRBD1|NA|TRBV28|TRBJ2-7
TGTGCCAGCAGTCTCGGGACAGGAACCTACGAGCAGTACTTC
CASSLGTGTYEQYF
>NA|NA|TRBV25-1|TRBJ2-7
TGTGCCAGCAGTGAGGGGGGGCTCTCCTACGAGCAGTACTTC
CASSEGGLSYEQYF
>NA|NA|TRBV4-2|TRBJ2-1
TGTGCCAGCAGCCAAGATCCCCAGGGTAACAACAATGAGCAGTTCTTC
CASSQDPQGNNNEQFF
>TRBD1|NA|TRBV19|TRBJ2-1
TGTGCCAGTAGTGCCCCAAGACAGGGGGTCTCCTACAATGAGCAGTTCTTC
CASSAPRQGVSYNEQFF
>TRBD2|NA|TRBV6-6|TRBJ2-7
TGTGCCAGCAGCCACCCAGGGACTAGCGGCTCCTACGAGCAGTACTTC
CASSHPGTSGSYEQYF
>NA|few|TRBV19|TRBJ1-1
TGTGCCAGTAGTATCGTTACACGGGGGAACACTGAAGCTTTCTTT
CASSIVTRGNTEAFF
>TRBD1|NA|TRBV28|TRBJ2-2
TGTGCCAGCAGTTTGTCCGGGACAGGGCTATACACCGGGGAGCTGTTTTTT
CASSLSGTGLYTGELFF
>TRBD1|NA|TRBV19|TRBJ1-4
TGTGCCAGTAACCCCCCGGGACAGGGTAATGAAAAACTGTTTTTT
CASNPPGQGNEKLFF
>NA|NA|TRBV6-1|TRBJ2-7
TGTGCCAGCAGTGAATTGGGGAGCTCCTACGAGCAGTACTTC
CASSELGSSYEQYF